The rows below give T cell receptor beta chains drawn from one sample of a study of blood T cell repertoires in COVID-19. Assay: immunoSEQ multiplex PCR; the TCRdb copy retains only in-frame clones and omits some. The data contain tens of thousands of clones, less than 85% of them singletons. The sequenced material came from peripheral blood. The receptors derive from a man aged 45-60 years with COVID-19, enrolled during active disease. CDR3s leave out the opening cysteine and the closing phenylalanine or tryptophan.

v_gene	j_gene	CDR3aa
TRBV5-8	TRBJ1-6	ASSREEGFNSPLH
TRBV18	TRBJ2-1	ASSPRDGLNEQF
TRBV6-5	TRBJ2-2	ASIKLGSPGELF
TRBV7-3	TRBJ2-7	ASSLTRGAYEQY
TRBV19	TRBJ2-7	ASSIRGHYEQY
TRBV10-1	TRBJ2-5	ARSRGSGGKETQY
TRBV18	TRBJ2-5	ASSPSVGGEETQY
TRBV30	TRBJ1-2	AWTIGLGGNYGYT
TRBV28	TRBJ2-2	ASSFRQNTGELF
TRBV10-3	TRBJ2-6	AIGSVESGANVLT
TRBV10-1	TRBJ2-5	ASSESRGQGGETQY
TRBV6-2/TRBV6-3	TRBJ2-7	ASSYGAGSSYEQY
TRBV30	TRBJ1-4	AWSVLGTEGEKLF
TRBV19	TRBJ2-2	ASSIRSANTGELF
TRBV28	TRBJ1-5	ASSSAGGVQPQH
TRBV15	TRBJ1-2	ATSRDDRTFYGYT
TRBV12-3/TRBV12-4	TRBJ1-2	ASSSQGAYGYT
TRBV15	TRBJ2-7	ATSREQGESNEQY
TRBV5-6	TRBJ2-3	ASSLRQDTDTQY
TRBV5-1	TRBJ1-5	ASSPHLTGGSNQPQH
TRBV19	TRBJ1-5	ASSIVGQGVHYQPQH
TRBV9	TRBJ2-3	ASSLPAGTGITDTQY
TRBV14	TRBJ2-5	ASSRLAGRETQY
TRBV10-2	TRBJ2-3	ASSETDTSTDTQY
TRBV5-4	TRBJ1-6	ASKNRVGNSPLH
TRBV6-2/TRBV6-3	TRBJ1-4	ASSIDSNEKLF
TRBV6-6	TRBJ2-7	ASTMTSATYEQY